Listed below are T cell receptor beta chains from one sample, sequenced in a study of beta chain features in type 1 diabetes. Sequencing was performed with immunoSEQ multiplex PCR; in TCRdb, only in-frame clones are kept and a portion is missing. The data hold 140,000 to 150,000 clones, with about 10% observed a single time. The sample consisted of naive CD4+ T cells from blood. These receptors were collected from a man between 18 and 29 years old in good health. The CDR3 runs from the conserved cysteine through the conserved F or W. A D gene is named only where the DNA matches it firmly. Clone size, where shown, is once, few, many, or a class for clones that have expanded.

J: TRBJ2-7
size: few
V: TRBV4-3
D: TRBD1
CDR3: CASSQPAGGIYEQYF
DNA: TGCGCCAGCAGCCAACCGGCAGGGGGCATCTACGAGCAGTACTTC

J: TRBJ1-3
size: few
V: TRBV28
D: .
CDR3: CASSTAGSGNTIYF
DNA: TGTGCCAGCAGTACCGCAGGGTCTGGAAACACCATATATTTT

J: TRBJ2-3
size: .
V: TRBV7-9
D: .
CDR3: CASSLDRKGDTQYF
DNA: TGTGCCAGCAGCTTAGACAGGAAAGGTGATACGCAGTATTTT

J: TRBJ2-7
size: few
V: TRBV14
D: .
CDR3: CASSQERGTQYF
DNA: TGTGCCAGCAGCCAAGAGCGGGGAACCCAGTACTTC

J: TRBJ2-1
size: few
V: TRBV5-1
D: TRBD1
CDR3: CASSLEQGAYEQFF
DNA: TGCGCCAGCAGCTTGGAACAGGGGGCCTATGAGCAGTTCTTC

J: TRBJ2-7
size: .
V: TRBV9
D: .
CDR3: CASSVGGGGAGEQYF
DNA: TGTGCCAGCAGCGTAGGAGGAGGGGGGGCCGGGGAGCAGTACTTC

J: TRBJ2-2
size: few
V: TRBV10-3
D: TRBD1
CDR3: CAIRDRRDTGELFF
DNA: TGTGCCATCAGGGACAGGCGGGACACCGGGGAGCTGTTTTTT

J: TRBJ1-5
size: .
V: TRBV30
D: TRBD1
CDR3: CAWSVLRTGGPSNQPQHF
DNA: TGTGCCTGGAGTGTACTTAGGACAGGGGGCCCGAGCAATCAGCCCCAGCATTTT

J: TRBJ2-1
size: few
V: TRBV19
D: .
CDR3: CASSIEHRYNEQFF
DNA: TGTGCCAGTAGTATAGAACACCGTTACAATGAGCAGTTCTTC

J: TRBJ2-7
size: few
V: TRBV5-1
D: .
CDR3: CASSPVMAGREQYF
DNA: TGCGCCAGCAGCCCCGTGATGGCAGGGCGCGAGCAGTACTTC

J: TRBJ1-6
size: few
V: TRBV5-1
D: .
CDR3: CASSPNLRGPTSPLHF
DNA: TGCGCCAGCAGCCCTAACTTAAGGGGCCCGACCTCACCCCTCCACTTT

J: TRBJ1-2
size: .
V: TRBV29-1
D: .
CDR3: CSGELGYGYTF
DNA: TGCAGCGGGGAGCTAGGGTACGGCTACACCTTC

J: TRBJ1-2
size: few
V: TRBV5-4
D: TRBD1
CDR3: CASSASRGLANYGYTF
DNA: TGTGCCAGCAGCGCCTCCAGGGGGCTCGCTAACTATGGCTACACCTTC

J: TRBJ1-4
size: few
V: TRBV7-6
D: .
CDR3: CASTGDEKLFF
DNA: TGTGCCAGCACAGGGGATGAAAAACTGTTTTTT

J: TRBJ1-6
size: .
V: TRBV27
D: TRBD1
CDR3: CASRRGQGAHSPLHF
DNA: TGTGCCAGCAGACGAGGACAGGGGGCCCATTCACCCCTCCACTTT

J: TRBJ2-1
size: few
V: TRBV5-4
D: TRBD2
CDR3: CASSFVRSGDPEQFF
DNA: TGTGCCAGCAGCTTCGTTAGGAGCGGGGATCCTGAGCAGTTCTTC

J: TRBJ2-2
size: .
V: TRBV7-2
D: TRBD1
CDR3: CASSSRTGIPGELFF
DNA: TGTGCCAGCAGCTCCCGGACAGGGATCCCCGGGGAGCTGTTTTTT

J: TRBJ1-1
size: .
V: TRBV6-1
D: TRBD1
CDR3: CASSERGQGPEAFF
DNA: TGTGCCAGCAGTGAAAGGGGACAGGGACCTGAAGCTTTCTTT

J: TRBJ2-7
size: few
V: TRBV5-1
D: TRBD1
CDR3: CASSLVAGGSYEQYF
DNA: TGCGCCAGCAGCTTGGTGGCAGGGGGTTCCTACGAGCAGTACTTC

J: TRBJ1-2
size: many
V: TRBV10-3
D: .
CDR3: CAISGSTNYGYTF
DNA: TGTGCCATCAGTGGCAGTACTAACTATGGCTACACCTTC

J: TRBJ1-3
size: few
V: TRBV27
D: .
CDR3: CASSFNSGNTIYF
DNA: TGTGCCAGCAGTTTTAACTCTGGAAACACCATATATTTT

J: TRBJ2-2
size: few
V: TRBV2
D: TRBD1
CDR3: CASSPQGATNTGELFF
DNA: TGTGCCAGCAGTCCGCAGGGGGCGACGAACACCGGGGAGCTGTTTTTT